The 3 T cell receptor beta chains given below trace back to one sample, sequenced in a study of cytomegalovirus exposure and HLA in healthy donors. Primers for the PCR totalled 60 Vbeta and 13 Jbeta. The assay was immunoSEQ multiplex PCR, and TCRdb's table has in-frame clones only and misses some. This table holds some 190,000 clones, around 80% found once. Sequencing was carried out using PBMCs. The receptor source for this set is a woman aged 25 to 39 in good health and CMV-seronegative.

The CDR3 nucleotides are TGCGCCAGCAGCCAAGCCGGGACAGGGTTAGCTTACGAGCAGTACTTC. Protein sequence: CASSQAGTGLAYEQYF. This chain connects TRBV4-3 to TRBJ2-7; the match to TRBD1 covers 9 bases. CDR3 length: 16 residues. V dropped 1 base and J dropped 4; count of bases not matched to a gene: 8. CDR1 and CDR2 (germline): LGHNA, YSLEER.

This sequence joins TRBV10-2 and TRBJ2-7; 9 bases are shared with TRBD1. This CDR3 has 16 residues. Germline V lookup: CDR1 WSHSY, CDR2 SAAADI. J lost 6 bases, V lost 3 bases, and 12 bases had no gene match. In DNA form, the CDR3 reads TGCGCCAGCAGTGATAGTCCGGCGGGACAGGGCTCCGAGCAGTACTTC. It codes for CASSDSPAGQGSEQYF.

This clone showed up just a few times. V gene TRBV6-1 combines with J gene TRBJ1-2; 7 bases map to TRBD1. The CDR3 contains 13 residues. The V gene's germline CDR1 is MNHNS and CDR2 SASEGT. V lost 8 bases, J lost 7 bases, and 10 bases stayed unmatched. Here the CDR3 DNA reads TGTGCCAGCGGCCGGACAGGAGTTGTTGGCTACACCTTC. Translation: CASGRTGVVGYTF.